This TCR beta chain was captured in a study of vaccination effects on CD4 cells after COVID-19. Sequencing used immunoSEQ multiplex PCR; TCRdb keeps in-frame clones, though not all of them. The sample has some 47,000 clones, about three quarters seen once. This CDR3 is 11 amino acids long. Germline lookup yields CDR1 DFQATT and CDR2 SNEGSKA (reference sequence). The ends were cut back, 3 bases at V and 3 bases at J, with 6 bases in the middle. At the end of over 8 days of culture, CD4+ T cells were isolated. Vaccination of participants consisted of two doses of either the BNT162b2 or mRNA-1273 vaccine. Study-wide results and limits: In vaccinees who were healthy, merely 1 out of 255 vaccine-induced clones cross-reacted with common cold coronaviruses.

A word on this clone: Its specificity is unknown.

This chain joins TRBV20-1 and TRBJ2-7; D gene ambiguous. This sequence originates from a human donor who received a COVID-19 vaccine. The material was CD4+ T cells from PBMCs cultured without peptide, obtained after COVID-19 vaccination. DNA of the CDR3: TGCAGTGCTAGGTGGGACTACGAGCAGTACTTC. It encodes CSARWDYEQYF.